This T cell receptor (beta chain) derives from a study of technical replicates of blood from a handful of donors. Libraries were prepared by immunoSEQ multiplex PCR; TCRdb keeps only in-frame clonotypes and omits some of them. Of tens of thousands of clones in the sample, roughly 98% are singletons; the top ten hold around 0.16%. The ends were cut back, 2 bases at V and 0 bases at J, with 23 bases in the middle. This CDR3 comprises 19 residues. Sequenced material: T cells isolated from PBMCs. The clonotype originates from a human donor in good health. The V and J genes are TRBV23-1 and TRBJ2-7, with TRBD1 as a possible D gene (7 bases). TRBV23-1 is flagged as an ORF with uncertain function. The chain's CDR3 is CASSQRVRGSGGHSYEQYF. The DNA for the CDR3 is TGCGCCAGCAGTCAAAGGGTCAGAGGTTCAGGGGGGCACTCCTACGAGCAGTACTTC.